What follows are 14 T cell receptor beta chains derived from one specimen sequenced in a study of cytomegalovirus exposure and HLA in healthy donors. The PCR employed 60 Vbeta primers together with 13 Jbeta primers. The repertoire was sequenced with immunoSEQ multiplex PCR; TCRdb's copy has only in-frame clones and lacks some. This repertoire shows some 150,000 clones, 76% found once; its top ten account for 0.6% to 0.9%. Material: PBMCs. These receptors came from a female donor in good health and CMV-seronegative.

As for this clone: The junction does not match germline at one end; this may be a read error. The chain employs TRBV7-9 and TRBJ2-7; TRBD1 is a possible D gene (6 bases). The CDR3 sequence is 14 residues long. Germline-derived CDR1 and CDR2 are SEHNR and FQNEAQ (reference sequence). The CDR3 here is CSSSKTGPGNEQYF. The CDR3 nucleotides read TGTTCCAGCAGCAAGACAGGCCCTGGGAACGAGCAGTACTTC. Full variable domain (remainder filled in from reference TRBV7-9 and TRBJ2-7): DTGVSQNPRHKITKRGQNVTFRCDPISEHNRLYWYRQTLGQGPEFLTYFQNEAQLEKSRLLSDRFSAERPKGSFSTLEIQRTEQGDSAMYLCSSSKTGPGNEQYFGPGTRLTVT.

The gene calls are TRBV27 and TRBJ2-7, with 8 bases that match TRBD1. Losses at the gene ends were 5 bases for V and 4 bases for J; bases not matched to a gene: 10. CDR1 and CDR2 from the germline V gene are MNHEY and SMNVEV (reference sequence). The CDR3 sequence is 15 residues long. CDR3 DNA: TGTGCCAGCAGTCCCTCCAGCAGGGGGCAGTACGAGCAGTACTTC. This sequence encodes CASSPSSRGQYEQYF.

The genes are TRBV6-5 and TRBJ1-5; unclear D gene. V was clipped by 7 bases and J by 4 bases, with 14 bases between them. This CDR3 region has 14 residues. Germline CDR1 is MNHEY and CDR2 is SVGAGI. Here the CDR3 reads CASTKVQKNQPQHF. DNA of the CDR3: TGTGCCAGCACCAAGGTACAGAAAAATCAGCCCCAGCATTTT.

The rearrangement links TRBV5-1 to TRBJ2-7; 12 positions match TRBD1. Looked up from germline, CDR1 is SGHRS and CDR2 is YFSETQ. The CDR3 length is 14 residues. Trimming took 3 bases from V and 4 from J; bases not matched to a gene: 2. CDR3 DNA: TGCGCCAGCAGCTCGGGACAGGGGGCGTACGAGCAGTACTTC. It encodes CASSSGQGAYEQYF.

Concerning this clone itself: Its ends do not fully match the called genes, so a read error is possible. CDR3 sequence reads: CASSSGLPGANGLTF. CDR3 DNA: TGTGCCAGCAGTTCAGGCCTCCCTGGGGCCAACGGCCTGACTTTC. J is TRBJ2-6 and V is TRBV27; D perhaps matches TRBD1 (5 bases). This CDR3 is 15 amino acids long. CDR1 and CDR2 from the germline V gene are MNHEY and SMNVEV (reference sequence).

This chain joins TRBV5-1 and TRBJ1-2; 9 bases fit TRBD1. V lost 4 bases, J lost 4 bases, and 14 bases stayed unmatched. The CDR3 sequence is 17 residues long. From germline, CDR1 is SGHRS and CDR2 YFSETQ. This chain's CDR3 is CASSVNPGQGRSYGYTF. CDR3 coding DNA: TGCGCCAGCAGCGTAAACCCAGGACAGGGGCGCAGCTATGGCTACACCTTC.

This clone was observed a few times. The rearrangement uses TRBV28 and TRBJ1-3; D possibly corresponds to TRBD1 (5 bases). Germline values: CDR1 MDHEN, CDR2 SYDVKM. V was trimmed by 6 bases and J by 0 bases, leaving 15 bases between them. The CDR3 length is 16 residues. The CDR3 DNA is TGTGCCAGCAGCCGACCAGGGTATATCTCTGGAAACACCATATATTTT. Protein sequence: CASSRPGYISGNTIYF.

This chain links TRBV28 with TRBJ2-7; D unresolved. The CDR3 is made up of 11 amino acids. Per the germline V gene, CDR1 is MDHEN and CDR2 is SYDVKM. Trimming took 4 bases from V and 7 from J, leaving 8 bases between them. The CDR3 DNA reads as TGTGCCAGCAGTTCCGTCCGGGAGCAGTACTTC. Encoded protein: CASSSVREQYF.

A single count supports this clone. The genes are TRBV18 and TRBJ2-7; 7 nucleotides line up with TRBD1. This CDR3 spans 12 amino acids. V lost 6 bases to trimming and J lost 4 bases; unmatched junction nucleotides: 3. CDR1 and CDR2 (germline): KGHSH, LQKENI. The CDR3 DNA reads TGTGCCAGCTCGGGGACAGAGTACGAGCAGTACTTC. It translates to CASSGTEYEQYF.

This clone was observed a few times. The J gene is TRBJ1-5, the V gene TRBV5-1, with D perhaps TRBD1 (6 bases). Looked up from germline, CDR1 is SGHRS and CDR2 is YFSETQ. Trimming removed 0 bases at V and 3 bases at J, with 7 bases between. This CDR3 spans 14 amino acids. CDR3 amino acids: CASSLGDNNQPQHF. The CDR3 DNA sequence: TGCGCCAGCAGCTTGGGGGACAACAATCAGCCCCAGCATTTT.

This clone was detected a few times. The rearrangement uses TRBV10-3 and TRBJ2-6, with 10 bases that match TRBD2. Germline CDR1 ENHRY, CDR2 SYGVKD. CDR3 size: 22 residues. J gave up 2 bases and V 9 bases, and 25 bases lay outside the gene matches. The CDR3 region has the DNA TGTGCCATTAACGGAATACTCAGCCAGAGCGGGGGGGCCACAGCTGGGGCCAACGTCCTGACTTTC. Translation gives CAINGILSQSGGATAGANVLTF.

The V call is TRBV25-1, the J call TRBJ2-3, with 10 positions matching TRBD1. J was trimmed by 2 bases and V by 1 base; bases with no gene match: 6. Germline V gene data show CDR1 as MGHDK and CDR2 as SYGVNS. The CDR3 consists of 17 residues. Here the CDR3 reads CASSESGQGPSTDTQYF. The CDR3, as DNA: TGTGCCAGCAGTGAATCGGGACAGGGGCCTTCCACAGATACGCAGTATTTT.

The chain is built from TRBV9 and TRBJ2-5; TRBD2 matches at 8 bases. Germline CDR1 SGDLS, CDR2 YYNGEE. The CDR3 spans 15 residues. V trimming: 0 bases; J trimming: 5 bases; junction bases outside the gene matches: 6. This chain's CDR3 is CASSVAAGDMETQYF. Written as DNA, the CDR3 is TGTGCCAGCAGCGTAGCAGCGGGAGATATGGAGACCCAGTACTTC.

This sequence joins TRBV7-9 and TRBJ2-5, with 7 nucleotides matching TRBD2. The J call is uncertain, as TRBJ2-7 better fits the DNA end. CDR3 length: 12 amino acids. The germline CDR1 and CDR2 sequences are SEHNR and FQNEAQ (reference sequence). Here the CDR3 reads CASTREDYEQYF. CDR3 nucleotides: TGTGCCAGCACCCGGGAGGACTACGAGCAGTACTTC.